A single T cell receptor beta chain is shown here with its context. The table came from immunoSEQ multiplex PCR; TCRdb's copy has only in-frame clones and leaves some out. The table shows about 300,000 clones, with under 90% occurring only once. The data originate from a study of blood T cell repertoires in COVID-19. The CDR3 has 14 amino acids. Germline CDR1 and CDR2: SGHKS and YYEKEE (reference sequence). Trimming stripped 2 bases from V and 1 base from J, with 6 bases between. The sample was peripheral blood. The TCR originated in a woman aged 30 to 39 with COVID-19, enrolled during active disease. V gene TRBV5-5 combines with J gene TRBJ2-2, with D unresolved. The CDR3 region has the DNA TGTGCCAGCAGCTTAAACAGGAACACCGGGGAGCTGTTTTTT. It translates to CASSLNRNTGELFF.